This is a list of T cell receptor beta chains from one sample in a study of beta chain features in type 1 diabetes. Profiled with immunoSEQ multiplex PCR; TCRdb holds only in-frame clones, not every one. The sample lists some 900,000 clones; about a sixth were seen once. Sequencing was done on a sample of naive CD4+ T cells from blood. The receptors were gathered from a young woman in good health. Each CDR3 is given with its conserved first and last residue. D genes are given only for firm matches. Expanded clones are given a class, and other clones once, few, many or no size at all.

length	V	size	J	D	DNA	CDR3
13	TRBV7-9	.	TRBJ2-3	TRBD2	TGTGCCAGCAGCTTAACTAGCGGTGATACGCAGTATTTT	CASSLTSGDTQYF
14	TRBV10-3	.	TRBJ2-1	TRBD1	TGTGCCATCAGTCCCGGGACAGTCCGCAGTGAGCAGTTCTTC	CAISPGTVRSEQFF
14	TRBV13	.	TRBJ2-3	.	TGTGCCAGCAGCTATAGCGGCCGCACAGATACGCAGTATTTT	CASSYSGRTDTQYF
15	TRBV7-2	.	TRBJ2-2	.	TGTGCCAGCAGCTTAGGACATGGAGGCACCGGGGAGCTGTTTTTT	CASSLGHGGTGELFF
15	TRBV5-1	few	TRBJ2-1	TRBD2	TGCGCCAGCAGCTCCGGGACTAGCGCCTACAATGAGCAGTTCTTC	CASSSGTSAYNEQFF
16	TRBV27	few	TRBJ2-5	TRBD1	TGTGCCAGCAGTATCGCTTCCGGGACAGGGAAAGGGACCCAGTACTTC	CASSIASGTGKGTQYF
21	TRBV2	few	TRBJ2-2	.	TGTGCCAGCAGTGGTCCCACCATGTTAAAAAAGGACAAAGCGAACACCGGGGAGCTGTTTTTT	CASSGPTMLKKDKANTGELFF
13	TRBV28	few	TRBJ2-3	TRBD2	TGTGCCAGCAGTCTCGGGAGGCCGGTGCTTCAGTATTTT	CASSLGRPVLQYF
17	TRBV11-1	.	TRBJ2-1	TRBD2	TGTGCCAGCAGCTTAACATCGAGGGGTAGCGGGAGGGATGAGCAGTTCTTC	CASSLTSRGSGRDEQFF
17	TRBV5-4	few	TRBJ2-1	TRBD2	TGTGCCAGCAGCTTGGCCGGGCTAGCGGGAGGCTACAATGAGCAGTTCTTC	CASSLAGLAGGYNEQFF
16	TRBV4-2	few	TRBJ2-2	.	TGTGCCAGCAGCCAAGACCGGGCCCCTTCGTCCGGGGAGCTGTTTTTT	CASSQDRAPSSGELFF
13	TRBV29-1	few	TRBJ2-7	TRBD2	TGCAGCGTCCGAGCGGGAGGCGTCTACGAGCAGTACTTC	CSVRAGGVYEQYF
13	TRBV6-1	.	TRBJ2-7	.	TGTGCCAGCCACGGGGGAATCACCTACGAGCAGTACTTC	CASHGGITYEQYF
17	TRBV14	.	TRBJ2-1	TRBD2	TGTGCCAGCAGCCAAGAAGCCGGGAGGATCACTTACAATGAGCAGTTCTTC	CASSQEAGRITYNEQFF
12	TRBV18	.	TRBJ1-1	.	TGTGCCAGCTCATCGAAGAACACTGAAGCTTTCTTT	CASSSKNTEAFF
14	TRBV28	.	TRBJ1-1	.	TGTGCCAGCACCACTTTCTGGGGCCAGACTGAAGCTTTCTTT	CASTTFWGQTEAFF
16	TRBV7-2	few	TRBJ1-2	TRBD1	TGTGCCAGCAGCTTAGACAGGGGTCTGAGGGACTATGGCTACACCTTC	CASSLDRGLRDYGYTF
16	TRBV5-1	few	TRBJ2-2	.	TGCGCCAGCAGCAAAAACCCGACGGTTAACACCGGGGAGCTGTTTTTT	CASSKNPTVNTGELFF
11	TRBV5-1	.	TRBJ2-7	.	TGCGCCAGCAGCTTGGGGTACGAGCAGTACTTC	CASSLGYEQYF
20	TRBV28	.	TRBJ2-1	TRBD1	TGTGCCAGCAGTTTCCGACAGGGCCGCTCTGGCGGGTCTAGATACAATGAGCAGTTCTTC	CASSFRQGRSGGSRYNEQFF
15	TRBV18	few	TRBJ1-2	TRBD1	TGTGCCAGCTCACCCGACTTACGGACAGGGGGCGGCTACACCTTC	CASSPDLRTGGGYTF
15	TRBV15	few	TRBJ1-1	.	TGTGCCACCAGCAGTCGCCAGGGAATGAACACTGAAGCTTTCTTT	CATSSRQGMNTEAFF
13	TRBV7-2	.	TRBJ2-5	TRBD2	TGTGCCAGCAGCTTATCTAGCGGAGAGACCCAGTACTTC	CASSLSSGETQYF
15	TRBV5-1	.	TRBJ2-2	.	TGCGCCAGCAGCTTCTCCGGGCCCGACACCGGGGAGCTGTTTTTT	CASSFSGPDTGELFF
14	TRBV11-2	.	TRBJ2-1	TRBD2	TGTGCCAGCAGCGGACTAGCGGGGTACAATGAGCAGTTCTTC	CASSGLAGYNEQFF
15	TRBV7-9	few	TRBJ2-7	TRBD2	TGTGCCAGCAGCTTGGGGACTAGCGGCACCTACGAGCAGTACTTC	CASSLGTSGTYEQYF
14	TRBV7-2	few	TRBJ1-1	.	TGTGCCAGCAGCGCAAACACAGTTGGCACTGAAGCTTTCTTT	CASSANTVGTEAFF
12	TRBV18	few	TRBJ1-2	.	TGTGCCAGCTCACCGGACCTCTATGGCTACACCTTC	CASSPDLYGYTF
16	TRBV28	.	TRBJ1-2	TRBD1	TGTGCCAGCAGTCAACCGACAGGGTCGCTTAGGTATGGCTACACCTTC	CASSQPTGSLRYGYTF
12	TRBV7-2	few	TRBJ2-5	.	TGTGCCAGCAGCAAGGGTAAAGAGACCCAGTACTTC	CASSKGKETQYF
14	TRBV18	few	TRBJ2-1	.	TGTGCCAGCTCACCGTTAAGAGATTACAATGAGCAGTTCTTC	CASSPLRDYNEQFF
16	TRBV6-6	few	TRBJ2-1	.	TGTGCCAGCAGTCCCCCCGGAGTAGTGATGTACAATGAGCAGTTCTTC	CASSPPGVVMYNEQFF
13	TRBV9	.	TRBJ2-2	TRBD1	TGTGCCAGCGGGACAGGGGGCCATTGGGAGCTGTTTTTT	CASGTGGHWELFF
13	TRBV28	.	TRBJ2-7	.	TGTGCCAGCAGTTACCACGGGACCTACGAGCAGTACTTC	CASSYHGTYEQYF
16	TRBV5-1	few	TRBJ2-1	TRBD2	TGCGCCAGCAGCTCGCGGGCCGGGACTACCTACAATGAGCAGTTCTTC	CASSSRAGTTYNEQFF
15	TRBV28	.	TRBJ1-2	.	TGTGCCAGCAGTCTCGAACTGGCCAACGCGGAGGGCTACACCTTC	CASSLELANAEGYTF
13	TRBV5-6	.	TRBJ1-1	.	TGTGCCAGCAGCGGGTGGGGGAAAAGGGAAGCTTTCTTT	CASSGWGKREAFF